Shown below are 27 T cell receptor beta chains from a single sample sequenced in a study of response to subunit inactivated influenza vaccine. In TCRdb, the RT-PCR reads were re-called with MiXCR into one record per CDR3 protein. The sample lists about 530,000 distinct CDR3 sequences, approximately 12% seen once, with 10% to 13% in the top ten. The starting material was PBMCs from blood, obtained on the day of vaccination. Receptors originate from a man aged 50 to 59 who received an inactivated influenza vaccine.

The chain is built from TRBV6-1 and TRBJ2-4, with a weak D call TRBD2 (5 bases). Germline V CDR1 and CDR2: MNHNS, SASEGT. The CDR3 sequence is 13 residues long. Trimming cost V 7 bases and J 1 base, with 8 bases left between them. CDR3 in DNA: TGTGCCAGCACCGGCGGGGCCAAAAACATTCAGTACTTC. Its translation is CASTGGAKNIQYF.

The J gene is TRBJ1-3, the V gene TRBV19; perhaps TRBD1 as D (5 bases). Trimming cost V 5 bases and J 4 bases, with 12 bases left between them. From germline, CDR1 is LNHDA and CDR2 SQIVND (reference sequence). This CDR3 spans 14 amino acids. This CDR3 reads CASSAGTRGNTIYF. Here the CDR3 DNA reads TGTGCCAGTAGTGCGGGGACCAGAGGAAACACCATATATTTT.

This rearrangement joins TRBV27 to TRBJ1-6; TRBD1 is a possible D gene (6 bases). Per germline, CDR1 MNHEY and CDR2 SMNVEV (reference sequence). This CDR3 has 16 residues. The V and J ends lost 10 bases and 6 bases respectively, with 22 bases between them. The CDR3 DNA reads TGTGCCACCAGAGGTTTTCTCAGGGGACCTAATTCACCCCTCCACTTT. This codes for CATRGFLRGPNSPLHF.

This clonotype showed up just a few times. The chain's CDR3 is CSARDLLAGGSTDTQYF. CDR3 sequence (DNA): TGCAGTGCTAGAGATTTACTAGCGGGGGGATCGACAGATACGCAGTATTTT. The chain uses TRBV20-1 and TRBJ2-3; 12 bases are a match to TRBD2. The CDR3 covers 17 residues. Germline CDR1 is DFQATT and CDR2 is SNEGSKA (reference sequence). Unmatched junction bases numbered 7, after V lost 0 bases and J lost 3 bases.

Regarding this clonotype: With a much larger clone just one base away, this may be a read error. The chain employs TRBV14 and TRBJ1-1; D remains ambiguous. V shed 0 bases and J shed 5 bases, with 7 bases lying between them. The CDR3 covers 13 residues. Germline CDR1 and CDR2: SGHDN and FVKESK. This CDR3 reads CASSQEWRTEAFF. The CDR3 DNA reads as TGTGCCAGCAGCCAAGAATGGAGGACTGAAGCTTTCTTT.

This clonotype was observed a handful of times. V and J are TRBV12-3 or TRBV12-4 and TRBJ2-3; 8 positions match TRBD1. The CDR3 is 17 residues long. V shed 5 bases and J 5 bases; nucleotides not matched to a gene: 15. The CDR3 reads CASSPLFDRGPKDTQYF. In DNA, the CDR3 is TGTGCCAGCAGTCCACTCTTTGACAGGGGCCCCAAAGATACGCAGTATTTT.

With respect to this clonotype: One end of the junction does not line up with germline, which may come from a read error. The V gene is TRBV2, the J gene TRBJ2-1; TRBD2 aligns across 9 bases. The length of the CDR3 is 12 residues. CDR1 and CDR2 from the germline V gene are SNHLY and FYNNEI. The CDR3 DNA reads TGTGCCAGCAGTGAAGCGGCGGGGGGGCCCCTCTTC. Protein: CASSEAAGGPLF.

This clonotype was counted at least ten times. The V gene is TRBV29-1, the J gene TRBJ2-7, with 10 bases fitting TRBD1. The CDR3 sequence is 15 residues long. Germline CDR1 and CDR2: SQVTM and ANQGSEA. V shed 0 bases, J shed 3 bases, and the junction held 5 bases outside the gene matches. The CDR3 loop is CSVEDPRTGGYEQYF. The CDR3 coding sequence is TGCAGCGTTGAAGATCCCCGGACAGGGGGCTACGAGCAGTACTTC.

This clonotype has a count of ten or more. The V and J genes are TRBV27 and TRBJ2-7; TRBD2 matches at 8 bases. CDR3 length: 15 residues. V gave up 2 bases and J gave up 3 bases; unmatched junction bases: 6. Germline V gives CDR1 MNHEY, CDR2 SMNVEV (reference sequence). The CDR3 nucleotides are TGTGCCAGCAGTTTAGAATTTGGGACTAGCTACGAGCAGTACTTC. It codes for CASSLEFGTSYEQYF.

This clonotype was seen more than once but under ten times. The chain couples TRBV7-9 to TRBJ2-7, with TRBD2 identical over 10 bases. This CDR3 region has 13 residues. Germline V gene lookup returns CDR1 SEHNR and CDR2 FQNEAQ (reference sequence). Trimming at V came to 5 bases and at J to 5 bases, leaving 3 bases not matched to a gene. CDR3 sequence: CASSHGTSDEQYF. The CDR3, as DNA: TGTGCCAGCAGCCACGGGACTAGCGACGAGCAGTACTTC.

The CDR3 DNA reads TGTGCCAGCAGCTTAAGTGAGGTTGACGAGCAGTACTTC. It specifies CASSLSEVDEQYF. The chain employs TRBV7-9 and TRBJ2-7; no reliable D call. Deletions cut 2 bases from V and 5 bases from J, with 10 bases between. Germline V gene data show CDR1 as SEHNR and CDR2 as FQNEAQ (reference sequence). The CDR3 has 13 residues.

The table lists this clonotype with a few counts. The chain links TRBV4-3 to TRBJ2-7, with 9 bases that match TRBD2. This CDR3 is 19 amino acids long. CDR1 is LGHNA, CDR2 YSLEER, per germline. V trimming: 0 bases; J trimming: 2 bases; junction bases outside the gene matches: 14. The CDR3 loop reads CASSQDPSGGRAYPYEQYF. The CDR3 coding sequence is TGCGCCAGCAGCCAAGACCCCAGCGGGGGGAGGGCGTATCCCTACGAGCAGTACTTC.

V usage is TRBV29-1 and J usage is TRBJ2-5; D is unresolved. In germline, CDR1 is SQVTM, CDR2 ANQGSEA. CDR3 length: 13 residues. V was cut by 1 base and J by 2 bases, with 8 bases left in between. The CDR3 is CSVEGPSQETQYF. The CDR3 DNA sequence: TGCAGCGTTGAAGGCCCCTCTCAAGAGACCCAGTACTTC.

The sample holds many counts of this clonotype. The chain uses TRBV5-1 and TRBJ2-7, with 8 positions matching TRBD1. The CDR3 extends over 13 amino acids. Germline V gene sequence: CDR1 SGHRS, CDR2 YFSETQ. With 2 bases clipped from V and 7 bases from J, the junction kept 5 bases outside the gene matches. In DNA, the CDR3 is TGCGCCAGCAGCTTCCAGGGGGCGAGGGAGCAGTACTTC. Amino acid sequence: CASSFQGAREQYF.

This clonotype was recorded a few times. The rearrangement joins TRBV6-2 or TRBV6-3 to TRBJ2-7; 10 nucleotides match TRBD1. In germline, CDR1 is MNHEY, CDR2 SVGEGT. The CDR3 loop spans 16 amino acids. With 2 bases clipped from V and 1 base from J, the junction kept 5 bases outside the gene matches. CDR3 nucleotide sequence: TGTGCCAGCAGTTACGGGCGGACAGGGGGGTCCTACGAGCAGTACTTC. Amino acids: CASSYGRTGGSYEQYF.

V is TRBV20-1 and J is TRBJ2-1; TRBD1 might be the D (6 bases). The CDR3 is 14 amino acids. Germline lookup yields CDR1 DFQATT and CDR2 SNEGSKA (reference sequence). The V and J ends lost 4 bases and 4 bases respectively, with 14 bases between them. DNA for the CDR3: TGCAGTGCTACCGGGACAAGAATATACAATGAGCAGTTCTTC. Its translation is CSATGTRIYNEQFF.

This clonotype was seen many times. The rearrangement joins TRBV28 to TRBJ1-1; no clear D gene. Germline CDR1 MDHEN, CDR2 SYDVKM. The V gene lost 5 bases and the J gene lost 2 bases, with 12 bases spanning the gap. The CDR3 length is 14 residues. CDR3 residues: CASSPRSLNTEAFF. The CDR3 bases are TGTGCCAGCAGTCCGCGGTCCTTAAACACTGAAGCTTTCTTT.

This clonotype was seen only a few times. V is TRBV12-3 or TRBV12-4 and J is TRBJ2-5, with unresolved D. The CDR3 extends over 13 amino acids. V lost 6 bases, J lost 4 bases, and 12 bases lay in between. CDR3 coding DNA: TGTGCCAGCAGCCGAGAGCCTCGAGAGACCCAGTACTTC. Amino acid sequence: CASSREPRETQYF.

The chain is built from TRBV6-1 and TRBJ2-4; possible D gene TRBD1, 6 bases. This CDR3 has 15 amino acids. Per germline, CDR1 MNHNS and CDR2 SASEGT. Trimming took 8 bases from V and 2 from J, leaving 16 bases between them. Written as DNA, the CDR3 is TGTGCCAGCCAGATAACAGGGATCCCCAAAAACATTCAGTACTTC. Translating gives CASQITGIPKNIQYF.

The chain uses TRBV11-2 and TRBJ2-7, with D possibly being TRBD1 (6 bases). CDR1 is SGHAT, CDR2 FQNNGV, per germline. The CDR3 spans 10 residues. The CDR3 bases are TGTGCTGAGGGGGATCACGAGCAGTACTTC. Protein product: CAEGDHEQYF. The whole variable domain, remainder taken from reference TRBV11-2 and TRBJ2-7, is EAGVAQSPRYKIIEKRQSVAFWCNPISGHATLYWYQQILGQGPKLLIQFQNNGVVDDSQLPKDRFSAERLKGVDSTLKIQPAKLEDSAVYLCAEGDHEQYFGPGTRLTVT.

This chain connects TRBV7-2 to TRBJ1-1; D is unresolved. The germline V gene has CDR1 SGHTA and CDR2 FQGNSA. The CDR3 runs 13 residues. Trimming stripped 5 bases from V and 0 bases from J, with 7 bases between. CDR3 sequence (DNA): TGTGCCAGCAGCAAAAGCGTGAACACTGAAGCTTTCTTT. It yields the protein CASSKSVNTEAFF.

This clonotype was detected ten times or more. The chain employs TRBV5-1 and TRBJ2-4; D is unresolved. The CDR3 is made up of 16 amino acids. Germline V CDR1 and CDR2: SGHRS, YFSETQ. The V gene lost 0 bases and the J gene lost 0 bases, with 10 bases spanning the gap. The CDR3 region has the DNA TGCGCCAGCAGCTTGGATGCACGGATAGCCAAAAACATTCAGTACTTC. The encoded protein is CASSLDARIAKNIQYF. The entire variable domain, with the rest obtained from reference TRBV5-1 and TRBJ2-4, is as follows: KAGVTQTPRYLIKTRGQQVTLSCSPISGHRSVSWYQQTPGQGLQFLFEYFSETQRNKGNFPGRFSGRQFSNSRSEMNVSTLELGDSALYLCASSLDARIAKNIQYFGAGTRLSVL.

The chain combines TRBV5-1 with TRBJ2-5; 11 bases line up with TRBD2. The V gene's germline CDR1 is SGHRS and CDR2 YFSETQ. Unmatched junction bases numbered 6, after V lost 4 bases and J lost 4 bases. CDR3 length: 15 residues. CDR3 nucleotide sequence: TGCGCCAGCAGCGGGCCGGGACTAGCGGTAGAGACCCAGTACTTC. It codes for CASSGPGLAVETQYF.

V is TRBV5-6 and J is TRBJ2-1, with a possible D match to TRBD1 (5 bases). Germline V lookup: CDR1 SGHDT, CDR2 YYEEEE. This CDR3 comprises 15 residues. Trimming pared 0 bases from V and 2 bases from J, leaving 9 bases between. The chain's CDR3 is CASSLGPGPYNEQFF. In DNA form, the CDR3 reads TGTGCCAGCAGCTTGGGGCCAGGGCCCTACAATGAGCAGTTCTTC.

This clonotype appeared a few times. The chain links TRBV10-3 to TRBJ2-7, with D perhaps matching TRBD1 (5 bases). The CDR3 is made up of 14 amino acids. Looked up from germline, CDR1 is ENHRY and CDR2 is SYGVKD. The ends were cut back, 3 bases at V and 2 bases at J, with 11 bases in the middle. CDR3 nucleotides: TGTGCCATCAGTGACCGACAGCGAACCTACGAGCAGTACTTC. This translates into CAISDRQRTYEQYF.

This clonotype was seen a few times. The chain couples TRBV9 to TRBJ1-2; TRBD1 is a possible D gene (6 bases). The CDR3 runs to 13 residues. From germline, CDR1 is SGDLS and CDR2 YYNGEE. Trimming removed 4 bases from V and 6 bases from J, with 13 bases in between. The CDR3 DNA is TGTGCCAGCAGCAAACAGGGTGGGCATGGCTACACCTTC. Translating it yields CASSKQGGHGYTF.

The chain carries TRBV11-2 and TRBJ2-7; a possible D gene is TRBD2 (5 bases). This CDR3 region has 16 residues. Germline CDR1 is SGHAT and CDR2 is FQNNGV. Trimming stripped 3 bases from V and 0 bases from J, with 15 bases between. CDR3 in DNA: TGTGCCAGCAGCTTTTCGTGGAGGCAGAGCTCCTACGAGCAGTACTTC. It specifies CASSFSWRQSSYEQYF.